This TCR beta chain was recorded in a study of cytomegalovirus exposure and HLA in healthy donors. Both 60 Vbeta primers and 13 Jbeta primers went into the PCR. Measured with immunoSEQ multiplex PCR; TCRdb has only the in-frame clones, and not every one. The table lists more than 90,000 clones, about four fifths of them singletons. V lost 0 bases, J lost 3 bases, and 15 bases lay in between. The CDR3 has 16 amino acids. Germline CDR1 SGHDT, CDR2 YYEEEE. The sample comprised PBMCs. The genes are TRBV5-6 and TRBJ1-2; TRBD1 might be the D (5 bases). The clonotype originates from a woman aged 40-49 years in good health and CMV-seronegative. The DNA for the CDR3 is TGTGCCAGCAGCTTGGGGCAGGGTGCTTTTTACTATGGCTACACCTTC. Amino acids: CASSLGQGAFYYGYTF.